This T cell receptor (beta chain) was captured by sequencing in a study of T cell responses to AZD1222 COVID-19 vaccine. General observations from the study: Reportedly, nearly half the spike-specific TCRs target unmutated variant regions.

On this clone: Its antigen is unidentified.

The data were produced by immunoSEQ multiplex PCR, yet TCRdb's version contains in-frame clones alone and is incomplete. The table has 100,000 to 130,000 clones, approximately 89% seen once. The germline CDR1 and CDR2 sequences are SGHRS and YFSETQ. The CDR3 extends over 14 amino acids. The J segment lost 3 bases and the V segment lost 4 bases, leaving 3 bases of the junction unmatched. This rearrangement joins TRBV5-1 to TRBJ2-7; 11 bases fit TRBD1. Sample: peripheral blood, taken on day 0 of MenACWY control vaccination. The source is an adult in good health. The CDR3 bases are TGCGCCAGCAGCCCAGGGACAGGGGGCTACGAGCAGTACTTC. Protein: CASSPGTGGYEQYF.